One and the same sample provided the 10 T cell receptor beta chains below, sequenced in a study of cytomegalovirus exposure and HLA in healthy donors. PCR employed 60 Vbeta and 13 Jbeta primers. TCRdb's copy holds only in-frame clones and misses some; the assay was immunoSEQ multiplex PCR. The table shows about 160,000 clones, with around four fifths occurring only once. The sequencing input was PBMCs. These TCRs come from a boy between 2 and 10 years old in good health and CMV-seronegative.

This clone was counted a single time. The chain carries TRBV19 and TRBJ2-5; 13 nucleotides align to TRBD2. The junction had 9 bases not matched to a gene; V was cut back by 5 bases and J by 0 bases. CDR3 length: 18 amino acids. Germline CDR1 reads LNHDA; CDR2 reads SQIVND (reference sequence). CDR3 in amino acids: CASSLRTSGGPNQETQYF. In DNA form, the CDR3 reads TGTGCCAGTAGTCTACGGACTAGCGGGGGACCCAACCAAGAGACCCAGTACTTC.

This rearrangement joins TRBV5-4 to TRBJ2-2; 8 bases match TRBD2. CDR1 and CDR2 from the germline V gene are SGHNT and YYREEE (reference sequence). V trimming: 4 bases; J trimming: 7 bases; junction bases outside the gene matches: 9. This CDR3 region has 15 residues. DNA of the CDR3: TGTGCCAGCAGCCTTAGGGGACTAGACGGCGGGGAGCTGTTTTTT. It codes for CASSLRGLDGGELFF.

This clone was seen a few times. Additional DNA sequences in this sample encode the identical CDR3. V and J are TRBV6-5 and TRBJ1-1, with 9 bases lining up with TRBD1. The trim removed 0 bases at V and 4 bases at J, leaving 6 bases unmatched. This CDR3 is 16 amino acids long. Germline V lookup: CDR1 MNHEY, CDR2 SVGAGI. The DNA for the CDR3 is TGTGCCAGCAGTTACTCGAACAGGGGGCGCATCACTGAAGCTTTCTTT. Translated, it gives CASSYSNRGRITEAFF.

The chain carries TRBV19 and TRBJ2-7; weak D call: TRBD2 (6 bases). The CDR3 runs to 14 residues. Germline lookup yields CDR1 LNHDA and CDR2 SQIVND (reference sequence). Trimming took 1 base from V and 1 from J, leaving 8 bases between them. In nucleotides, the CDR3 is TGTGCCAGTAGTATAGTGGCGGGATCCTACGAGCAGTACTTC. Translation gives CASSIVAGSYEQYF.

This clone was detected only a few times. For the CDR3, the DNA is TGTGCCAGCAGCCCAGAGGGGGTTAATCAAGCAGCTTTCTTT. Translating gives CASSPEGVNQAAFF. The J gene is TRBJ1-1, the V gene TRBV7-9; D may be TRBD1 (6 bases). CDR3 size: 14 residues. V gave up 5 bases and J gave up 10 bases, with 20 bases separating them. Germline V gives CDR1 SEHNR, CDR2 FQNEAQ (reference sequence).

V gene TRBV27 combines with J gene TRBJ1-1; 9 positions agree with TRBD1. Germline V gene data show CDR1 as MNHEY and CDR2 as SMNVEV (reference sequence). This CDR3 has 13 residues. V shed 5 bases and J 11 bases; nucleotides not matched to a gene: 9. CDR3 nucleotide sequence: TGTGCCAGCAGTATTGGGACAGGGAGTGGTGCTTTCTTT. Amino acids: CASSIGTGSGAFF.

The CDR3 DNA reads TGTGCCAGCAGTGATCGGGCAGGGCGGACTGAAGCTTTCTTT. Translated: CASSDRAGRTEAFF. The chain couples TRBV2 to TRBJ1-1; D possibly corresponds to TRBD1 (5 bases). Deletions cut 3 bases from V and 5 bases from J, with 13 bases between. The CDR3 has 14 amino acids. Germline loops: CDR1 SNHLY, CDR2 FYNNEI.

The chain is built from TRBV7-8 and TRBJ1-3, with 7 bases matching TRBD1. This CDR3 has 14 residues. CDR1 SGHVS and CDR2 FQNEAQ come from the germline V gene. The V segment lost 4 bases and the J segment 4 bases; nucleotides outside the gene matches: 4. The CDR3 DNA reads TGTGCCAGCAGCTCCGACAGGGCCGGAAACACCATATATTTT. Its protein product is CASSSDRAGNTIYF.

The chain recombines TRBV4-2 with TRBJ1-2; D is undetermined. This CDR3 contains 13 residues. Germline-derived CDR1 and CDR2 are LGHNA and YNFKEQ. V was shortened by 0 bases and J by 5 bases, with 7 bases between the two germline ends. CDR3 loop: CASSQDSSYGYTF. CDR3 sequence (DNA): TGTGCCAGCAGCCAAGATTCTTCTTATGGCTACACCTTC.

The gene calls are TRBV4-1 and TRBJ1-3, with unresolved D. CDR1 is MGHRA and CDR2 is YSYEKL in the germline V gene. V dropped 1 base and J dropped 0 bases, with 13 bases sitting between them. CDR3 length: 17 residues. CDR3 loop: CASSQGGRPSSGNTIYF. In DNA form, the CDR3 reads TGCGCCAGCAGCCAAGGTGGCAGGCCCAGCTCTGGAAACACCATATATTTT.